This T cell receptor (beta chain) was identified during a study of blood T cell repertoires in COVID-19. V lost 7 bases, J lost 3 bases, and 15 bases lay in between. The CDR3 has 14 amino acids. Germline CDR1 and CDR2: LNHDA and SQIVND (reference sequence). TCRdb's copy holds only in-frame clones and misses some; the assay was immunoSEQ multiplex PCR. This table holds 150,000 to 180,000 clones, 75% to 85% found once. The sequenced material came from peripheral blood. The chain is built from TRBV19 and TRBJ1-1; D is possibly TRBD1 (5 bases). This TCR derives from a woman in her fifties or sixties with COVID-19, enrolled during active disease. The CDR3 spells CASTSDQGYTEAFF. DNA for the CDR3: TGTGCCAGTACCTCGGACCAGGGATACACTGAAGCTTTCTTT. Full variable domain (rest looked up from reference TRBV19 and TRBJ1-1): DGGITQSPKYLFRKEGQNVTLSCEQNLNHDAMYWYRQDPGQGLRLIYYSQIVNDFQKGDIAEGYSVSREKKESFPLTVTSAQKNPTAFYLCASTSDQGYTEAFFGQGTRLTVV.